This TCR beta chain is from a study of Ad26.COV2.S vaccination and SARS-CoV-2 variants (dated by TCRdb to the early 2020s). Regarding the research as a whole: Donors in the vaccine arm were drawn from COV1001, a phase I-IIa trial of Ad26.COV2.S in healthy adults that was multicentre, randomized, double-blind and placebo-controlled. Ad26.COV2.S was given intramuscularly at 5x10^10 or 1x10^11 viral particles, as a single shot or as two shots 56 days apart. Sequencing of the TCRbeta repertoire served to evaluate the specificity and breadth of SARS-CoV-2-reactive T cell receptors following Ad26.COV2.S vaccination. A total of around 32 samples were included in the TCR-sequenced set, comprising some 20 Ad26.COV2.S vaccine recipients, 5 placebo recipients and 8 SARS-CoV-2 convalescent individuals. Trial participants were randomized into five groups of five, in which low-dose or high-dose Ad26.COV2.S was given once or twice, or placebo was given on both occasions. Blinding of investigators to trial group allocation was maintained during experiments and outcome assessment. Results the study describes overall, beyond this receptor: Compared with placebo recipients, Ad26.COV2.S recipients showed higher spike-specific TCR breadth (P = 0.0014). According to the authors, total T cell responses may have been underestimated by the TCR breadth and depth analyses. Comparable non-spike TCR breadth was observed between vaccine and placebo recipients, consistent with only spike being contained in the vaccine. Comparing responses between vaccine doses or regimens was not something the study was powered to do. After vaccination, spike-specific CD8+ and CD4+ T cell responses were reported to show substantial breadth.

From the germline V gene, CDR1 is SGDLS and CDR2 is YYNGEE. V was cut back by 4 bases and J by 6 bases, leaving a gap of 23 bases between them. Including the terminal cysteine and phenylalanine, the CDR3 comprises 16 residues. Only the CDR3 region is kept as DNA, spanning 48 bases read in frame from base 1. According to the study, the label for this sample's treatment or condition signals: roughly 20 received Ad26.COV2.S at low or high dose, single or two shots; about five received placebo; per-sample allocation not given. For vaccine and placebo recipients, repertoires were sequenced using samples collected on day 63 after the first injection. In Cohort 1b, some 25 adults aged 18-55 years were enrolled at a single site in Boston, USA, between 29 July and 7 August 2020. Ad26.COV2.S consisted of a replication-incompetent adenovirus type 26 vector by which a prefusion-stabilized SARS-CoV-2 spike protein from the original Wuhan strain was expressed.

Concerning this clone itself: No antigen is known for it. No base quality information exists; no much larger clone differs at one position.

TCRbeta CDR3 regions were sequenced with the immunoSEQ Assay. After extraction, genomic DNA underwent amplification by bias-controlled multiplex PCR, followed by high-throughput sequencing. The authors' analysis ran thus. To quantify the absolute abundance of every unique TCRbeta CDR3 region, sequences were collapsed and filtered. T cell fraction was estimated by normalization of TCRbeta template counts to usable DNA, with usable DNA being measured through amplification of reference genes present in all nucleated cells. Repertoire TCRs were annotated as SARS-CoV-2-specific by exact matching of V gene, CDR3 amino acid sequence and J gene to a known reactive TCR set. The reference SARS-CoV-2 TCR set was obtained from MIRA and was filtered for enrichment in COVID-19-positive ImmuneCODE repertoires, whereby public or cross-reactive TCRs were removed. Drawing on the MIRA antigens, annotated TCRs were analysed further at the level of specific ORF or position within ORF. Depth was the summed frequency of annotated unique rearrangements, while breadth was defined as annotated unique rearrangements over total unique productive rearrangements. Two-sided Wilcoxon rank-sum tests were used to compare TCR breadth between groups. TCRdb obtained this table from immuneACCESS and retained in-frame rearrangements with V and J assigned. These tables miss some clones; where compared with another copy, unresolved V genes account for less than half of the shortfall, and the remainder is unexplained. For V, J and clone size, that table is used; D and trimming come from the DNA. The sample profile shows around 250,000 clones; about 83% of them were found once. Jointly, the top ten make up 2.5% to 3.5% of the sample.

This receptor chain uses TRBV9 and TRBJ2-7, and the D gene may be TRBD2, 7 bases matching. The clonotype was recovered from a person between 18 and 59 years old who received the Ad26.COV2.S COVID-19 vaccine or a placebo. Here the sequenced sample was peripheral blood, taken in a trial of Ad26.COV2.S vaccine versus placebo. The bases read TGTGCCAGCAGCCCTAACCTGGGGGGGCAAAGGGCCGAGCAGTACTTC. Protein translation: CASSPNLGGQRAEQYF.